One and the same sample provided the 5 T cell receptor beta chains below, sequenced in a study of T cell responses to AZD1222 COVID-19 vaccine. Here immunoSEQ multiplex PCR was the method, and the copy in TCRdb shows in-frame clones only, minus some. The top ten hold 1.5% to 2% of the sample, which has 150,000 or so clones, 90% seen once. Sequencing was performed on peripheral blood, taken on day 0 of AZD1222 vaccination. Source of these receptors: an adult in good health.

The rearrangement uses TRBV6-2 or TRBV6-3 and TRBJ2-7; D is uncertain. V was trimmed by 5 bases and J by 0 bases, leaving 14 bases between them. Germline V CDR1 and CDR2: MNHEY, SVGEGT. This CDR3 is 15 amino acids long. The CDR3 loop is CASSHPGRSSYEQYF. The CDR3 DNA is TGTGCCAGCAGTCACCCGGGCCGCAGCTCCTACGAGCAGTACTTC.

The chain links TRBV7-9 to TRBJ1-4; 11 bases map to TRBD1. V lost 5 bases and J lost 4; bases outside the gene matches: 6. The CDR3 covers 16 residues. Germline V gives CDR1 SEHNR, CDR2 FQNEAQ (reference sequence). CDR3 region: CASSPGQGARNEKLFF. CDR3 bases: TGTGCCAGCAGCCCTGGACAGGGGGCGCGTAATGAAAAACTGTTTTTT. Using reference TRBV7-9 and TRBJ1-4 for the parts outside the CDR3, the full variable domain is DTGVSQNPRHKITKRGQNVTFRCDPISEHNRLYWYRQTLGQGPEFLTYFQNEAQLEKSRLLSDRFSAERPKGSFSTLEIQRTEQGDSAMYLCASSPGQGARNEKLFFGSGTQLSVL.

This CDR3 reads CASSLVRNQPQHF. The CDR3 nucleotides are TGTGCCAGCAGTTTAGTACGCAATCAGCCCCAGCATTTT. This chain uses TRBV28 with TRBJ1-5, with D unclear. From germline, CDR1 is MDHEN and CDR2 SYDVKM. The CDR3 extends over 13 amino acids. Trimming stripped 2 bases from V and 2 bases from J, with 4 bases between.

The chain is built from TRBV6-5 and TRBJ2-1; D may be TRBD1 (5 bases). Trimming pared 0 bases from V and 2 bases from J, leaving 11 bases between. The germline CDR1 and CDR2 sequences are MNHEY and SVGAGI. The CDR3 length is 16 residues. CDR3 residues: CASSYSLTVPYNEQFF. In DNA form, the CDR3 reads TGTGCCAGCAGTTACTCATTGACAGTGCCCTACAATGAGCAGTTCTTC.

The chain combines TRBV4-1 with TRBJ2-7, with no clear D. Trimming pared 2 bases from V and 8 bases from J, leaving 10 bases between. This CDR3 has 12 amino acids. Germline lookup yields CDR1 MGHRA and CDR2 YSYEKL. The CDR3 loop is CASSQIPGKQYF. CDR3 bases: TGCGCCAGCAGCCAAATTCCAGGAAAGCAGTACTTC.